This passage covers 10 T cell receptor beta chains from one sample sequenced in a study of blood T cell repertoires in COVID-19. Sequenced by immunoSEQ multiplex PCR; TCRdb stores in-frame clones only, minus some. The sample includes about 150,000 clones, less than 95% seen only once; the top ten take less than 0.6%. Material for sequencing was peripheral blood. The source of these receptors is a man in his fifties or sixties with acute or convalescent COVID-19.

The V and J genes are TRBV5-4 and TRBJ1-1; D gene ambiguous. V shed 4 bases and J shed 4 bases, with 11 bases lying between them. This CDR3 has 13 amino acids. The germline gives CDR1 SGHNT, CDR2 YYREEE (reference sequence). The CDR3 loop is CASSLGWVTEAFF. CDR3 nucleotides: TGTGCCAGCAGCCTAGGCTGGGTCACTGAAGCTTTCTTT.

J is TRBJ2-1 and V is TRBV9; TRBD2 matches at 7 bases. The V segment lost 0 bases and the J segment 4 bases; nucleotides outside the gene matches: 4. The CDR3 consists of 15 residues. Germline V gives CDR1 SGDLS, CDR2 YYNGEE. As DNA, the CDR3 is TGTGCCAGCAGCGTAGGCGGGGGACCTTACAATGAGCAGTTCTTC. It translates to CASSVGGGPYNEQFF.

This clone was counted once. This chain uses TRBV4-1 with TRBJ2-2; D unresolved. The CDR3 runs to 15 residues. V was pared by 3 bases and J by 6 bases, with 14 bases between. Germline V lookup: CDR1 MGHRA, CDR2 YSYEKL. CDR3 in amino acids: CASSHRPTWAGELFF. In DNA, the CDR3 is TGCGCCAGCAGCCATCGCCCGACTTGGGCCGGGGAGCTGTTTTTT.

The genes are TRBV30 and TRBJ1-2; a weak D match, TRBD1 (6 bases). This CDR3 has 12 residues. V was cut by 0 bases and J by 9 bases, with 11 bases left in between. The germline V gene has CDR1 GTSNPN and CDR2 SVGIG (reference sequence). The CDR3 DNA follows: TGTGCCTGGAGTGTGCAGGGGATAAGCTACACCTTC. Translated, it gives CAWSVQGISYTF.

V usage is TRBV6-4 and J usage is TRBJ1-1; 7 bases are a match to TRBD1. The CDR3 length is 14 residues. The V segment lost 0 bases and the J segment 4 bases; nucleotides outside the gene matches: 2. Germline CDR1 and CDR2: MRHNA and SNTAGT. The CDR3 DNA follows: TGTGCCAGCAGTGACTCAAACAGGGGCACTGAAGCTTTCTTT. Translating it yields CASSDSNRGTEAFF.

V usage is TRBV28 and J usage is TRBJ1-2, with D maybe TRBD1 (6 bases). The V gene lost 6 bases and the J gene lost 4 bases, with 15 bases spanning the gap. The CDR3 totals 14 residues. Germline V gives CDR1 MDHEN, CDR2 SYDVKM. The CDR3 loop is CASRPWGGPYGYTF. The CDR3 coding sequence is TGTGCCAGCAGACCCTGGGGGGGCCCCTATGGCTACACCTTC.

The chain employs TRBV5-1 and TRBJ2-1; 12 nucleotides line up with TRBD2. With V trimmed by 3 bases and J by 0 bases, 4 bases remained unmatched. Germline CDR1 and CDR2: SGHRS and YFSETQ. The CDR3 length is 17 residues. DNA for the CDR3: TGCGCCAGCAGCTCTGGACTAGCGGGGAGCTCCTACAATGAGCAGTTCTTC. Translation: CASSSGLAGSSYNEQFF.

This clone showed up just once. The chain employs TRBV7-9 and TRBJ1-3; D perhaps matches TRBD1 (6 bases). The CDR3 loop spans 15 amino acids. V was pared by 5 bases and J by 1 base, with 12 bases between. Looked up from germline, CDR1 is SEHNR and CDR2 is FQNEAQ (reference sequence). The CDR3 nucleotides read TGTGCCAGCAGCCCGCCAGGGGCGTCTGGAAACACCATATATTTT. It yields the protein CASSPPGASGNTIYF.

The chain combines TRBV5-4 with TRBJ1-2, with a tentative D call TRBD1 (5 bases). The CDR3 is made up of 12 amino acids. Germline V gives CDR1 SGHNT, CDR2 YYREEE (reference sequence). V shed 3 bases and J shed 6 bases, with 9 bases lying between them. CDR3 sequence: CASSSDNNGYTF. The CDR3 DNA reads TGTGCCAGCAGCTCGGACAACAATGGCTACACCTTC.

The rearrangement links TRBV19 to TRBJ2-7; weak D call: TRBD1 (5 bases). This CDR3 comprises 13 residues. From germline, CDR1 is LNHDA and CDR2 SQIVND (reference sequence). The ends were cut back, 3 bases at V and 3 bases at J, with 9 bases in the middle. In nucleotides, the CDR3 is TGTGCCAGTAGTATGGGCCAGGGCTACGAGCAGTACTTC. Encoded protein: CASSMGQGYEQYF. The full variable domain, its missing parts supplied by reference TRBV19 and TRBJ2-7, is DGGITQSPKYLFRKEGQNVTLSCEQNLNHDAMYWYRQDPGQGLRLIYYSQIVNDFQKGDIAEGYSVSREKKESFPLTVTSAQKNPTAFYLCASSMGQGYEQYFGPGTRLTVT.